A single sample is the source of the 27 T cell receptor beta chains below, sequenced in a study of neurological immune-mediated disorders. One entry per CDR3 protein, called by TCRdb with MiXCR from the 5' RACE reads. The sample lists 35,000 to 50,000 distinct CDR3 sequences, 2% to 2.5% seen once, with approximately 2.4% in the top ten. Sequencing used PBMCs. The receptors shown here come from a man aged 45 to 65 with multiple sclerosis.

The sample holds many counts of this clonotype. The V call is TRBV5-1, the J call TRBJ2-7, with 8 positions matching TRBD2. J lost 0 bases, V lost 4 bases, and 3 bases had no gene match. Per germline, CDR1 SGHRS and CDR2 YFSETQ. The CDR3 spans 14 residues. The CDR3 reads CASSPSGGSYEQYF. The CDR3, as DNA: TGCGCCAGCAGCCCAAGCGGGGGCTCCTACGAGCAGTACTTC. The entire variable domain, with the rest obtained from reference TRBV5-1 and TRBJ2-7, is as follows: KAGVTQTPRYLIKTRGQQVTLSCSPISGHRSVSWYQQTPGQGLQFLFEYFSETQRNKGNFPGRFSGRQFSNSRSEMNVSTLELGDSALYLCASSPSGGSYEQYFGPGTRLTVT.

This clonotype was seen many times. The rearrangement uses TRBV3-1 and TRBJ2-7; 7 bases line up with TRBD2. V lost 8 bases to trimming and J lost 2 bases; unmatched junction nucleotides: 9. The CDR3 runs to 14 residues. Germline CDR1 and CDR2: LGHDT and YNNKEL (reference sequence). The CDR3 is CASSLSGGTYEQYF. The CDR3 bases are TGTGCCAGCTCCTTGTCGGGGGGAACCTACGAGCAGTACTTC.

This clonotype was seen ten or more times. The chain links TRBV12-3 or TRBV12-4 to TRBJ1-4; D remains ambiguous. The ends were cut back, 3 bases at V and 6 bases at J, with 5 bases in the middle. The CDR3 totals 12 residues. The CDR3 here is CASSFGDEKLFF. The CDR3 bases are TGTGCCAGCAGTTTTGGGGATGAAAAACTGTTTTTT.

Concerning this clonotype itself: This sequence may be a read error, since a much larger clone differs from it by one base. Likely a read error: the CDR3 ends without its conserved phenylalanine or tryptophan. The V call is TRBV9, the J call TRBJ1-2, with 8 bases identical to TRBD1. J lost 8 bases, V lost 2 bases, and 5 bases had no gene match. This CDR3 spans 13 amino acids. The V gene's germline CDR1 is SGDLS and CDR2 YYNGEE. CDR3 nucleotide sequence: TGTGCCAGCAGCGTCGACAGGGGTGGGGGCTACACCTGC. Encoded protein: CASSVDRGGGYTC.

This clonotype appeared many times. This chain links TRBV5-1 with TRBJ2-2; D is undetermined. The germline V gene encodes CDR1 SGHRS and CDR2 YFSETQ. The CDR3 covers 13 residues. V shed 4 bases and J shed 7 bases, with 11 bases lying between them. CDR3 sequence reads: CASSVGLNGELFF. Written as DNA, the CDR3 is TGCGCCAGCAGCGTAGGGCTGAACGGGGAGCTGTTTTTT.

This clonotype was counted ten times or more. The rearrangement uses TRBV28 and TRBJ1-4; no clear D. Germline-derived CDR1 and CDR2 are MDHEN and SYDVKM. Trimming took 2 bases from V and 0 from J, leaving 10 bases between them. CDR3 length: 16 amino acids. The CDR3, as DNA: TGTGCCAGCAGTTTAGACGGATCAGCAACTAATGAAAAACTGTTTTTT. This translates into CASSLDGSATNEKLFF.

This clonotype was seen ten or more times. This rearrangement joins TRBV7-9 to TRBJ2-7; the D call may be TRBD1 or TRBD2 (5 bases each). V was cut by 5 bases and J by 0 bases, with 14 bases left in between. CDR1 SEHNR and CDR2 FQNEAQ come from the germline V gene (reference sequence). The CDR3 is 15 amino acids. DNA of the CDR3: TGTGCCAGCAGCCACACCGGGACCGTCTCCTACGAGCAGTACTTC. Encoded protein: CASSHTGTVSYEQYF.

The V gene is TRBV28, the J gene TRBJ2-7; 7 nucleotides align to TRBD1. This CDR3 contains 14 residues. CDR1 is MDHEN, CDR2 SYDVKM, per germline. After removal of 7 bases from V and 0 bases from J, the junction contained 6 bases not matched to a gene. The CDR3 bases are TGTGCCAGCAACAACAGGGGACGCTCCTACGAGCAGTACTTC. This sequence encodes CASNNRGRSYEQYF.

The table lists this clonotype with many counts. The chain combines TRBV27 with TRBJ2-7, with 9 positions matching TRBD1. This CDR3 is 13 amino acids long. V shed 6 bases and J 6 bases; nucleotides not matched to a gene: 6. In germline, CDR1 is MNHEY, CDR2 SMNVEV (reference sequence). The CDR3 nucleotides read TGTGCCAGCAGGCCCGGGGACAGGGCCGAGCAGTACTTC. Translating gives CASRPGDRAEQYF.

This clonotype was found many times. The chain has TRBV6-5 and TRBJ1-1; the D gene is possibly TRBD1 (6 bases). This CDR3 spans 16 amino acids. The V gene lost 2 bases and the J gene lost 0 bases, with 13 bases spanning the gap. Germline V CDR1 and CDR2: MNHEY, SVGAGI. The CDR3 sequence is CASSYLSTGMNTEAFF. The CDR3 DNA sequence: TGTGCCAGCAGTTACCTATCGACAGGAATGAACACTGAAGCTTTCTTT.

This clonotype was detected ten times or more. The junction and the germline gene differ at one end; a read error may be behind it. J is TRBJ1-5 and V is TRBV5-6; a possible D gene is TRBD1 (6 bases). Germline CDR1 and CDR2: SGHDT and YYEEEE. The CDR3 length is 14 residues. CDR3 residues: CASSAGVSGQPQNF. CDR3 nucleotides: TGTGCCAGCAGCGCAGGGGTGAGCGGTCAGCCCCAGAATTTT. The whole variable domain, remainder taken from reference TRBV5-6 and TRBJ1-5, is DAGVTQSPTHLIKTRGQQVTLRCSPKSGHDTVSWYQQALGQGPQFIFQYYEEEERQRGNFPDRFSGHQFPNYSSELNVNALLLGDSALYLCASSAGVSGQPQNFGDGTRLSIL.

This clonotype was seen many times. This chain links TRBV12-3 or TRBV12-4 with TRBJ2-7; 7 bases are shared with TRBD1. The CDR3 contains 13 residues. The ends lost 6 bases at V and 1 base at J; junction bases unmatched: 3. In nucleotides, the CDR3 is TGTGCCAGCAGGCGGACAGGTTCCTACGAGCAGTACTTC. Translation: CASRRTGSYEQYF.

This clonotype was observed at least ten times. The CDR3, as DNA: TGTGCCAGCAGCCAAGGGGCTAGCGGGGGCCTAGAGACCCAGTACTTC. Its translation: CASSQGASGGLETQYF. The rearrangement links TRBV3-1 to TRBJ2-5, with 10 bases lining up with TRBD2. The CDR3 is made up of 16 amino acids. Germline CDR1 and CDR2: LGHDT and YNNKEL (reference sequence). The J segment lost 4 bases and the V segment lost 1 base, leaving 6 bases of the junction unmatched.

Remarks on this clonotype: Since a much larger clone is just one base distant, this may be a read error. Without the conserved terminal phenylalanine or tryptophan, this CDR3 likely stems from a read error. This chain connects TRBV15 to TRBJ2-5; 7 positions agree with TRBD2. The J segment lost 7 bases and the V segment lost 1 base, leaving 9 bases of the junction unmatched. CDR3 size: 15 residues. Germline V CDR1 and CDR2: LNHNV, YYDKDF (reference sequence). CDR3 coding DNA: TGTGCCACCAGCAGAGGGCTAGCGGCCTTTGGGACCCAGTACATC. It codes for CATSRGLAAFGTQYI.

This clonotype was recorded many times. V and J are TRBV9 and TRBJ2-7, with a possible D match to TRBD1 (5 bases). Germline V gene lookup returns CDR1 SGDLS and CDR2 YYNGEE. CDR3 size: 14 residues. V shed 6 bases and J shed 0 bases, with 13 bases lying between them. CDR3 in amino acids: CASTPTDSSYEQYF. CDR3 in DNA: TGTGCCAGCACCCCGACAGATAGCTCCTACGAGCAGTACTTC. Based on the CDR3 plus reference TRBV9 and TRBJ2-7, the full variable domain is DSGVTQTPKHLITATGQRVTLRCSPRSGDLSVYWYQQSLDQGLQFLIQYYNGEERAKGNILERFSAQQFPDLHSELNLSSLELGDSALYFCASTPTDSSYEQYFGPGTRLTVT.

This clonotype has at least ten counts. The chain has TRBV10-3 and TRBJ1-5; TRBD1 matches at 9 bases. This CDR3 spans 14 amino acids. Germline values: CDR1 ENHRY, CDR2 SYGVKD. J lost 6 bases, V lost 6 bases, and 6 bases had no gene match. The CDR3 loop reads CAISGGQGSQPQHF. DNA for the CDR3: TGTGCCATCAGCGGGGGACAGGGAAGTCAGCCCCAGCATTTT.

Many counts were recorded for this clonotype. The rearrangement links TRBV5-1 to TRBJ1-2; D is unclear. V was cut by 2 bases and J by 2 bases, with 7 bases left in between. The CDR3 covers 13 residues. Germline V gene data show CDR1 as SGHRS and CDR2 as YFSETQ. The CDR3 is CASSFSANYGYTF. For the CDR3, the DNA is TGCGCCAGCAGCTTTTCAGCGAACTATGGCTACACCTTC.

Many counts were recorded for this clonotype. This CDR3 is CASSLVVNTEAFF. As DNA, the CDR3 is TGCGCCAGCAGCTTGGTGGTGAACACTGAAGCTTTCTTT. V usage is TRBV5-1 and J usage is TRBJ1-1; D gene ambiguous. The germline V gene has CDR1 SGHRS and CDR2 YFSETQ. Trimming took 0 bases from V and 0 from J, leaving 3 bases between them. The CDR3 consists of 13 residues.

There are many counts of this clonotype. J is TRBJ1-5 and V is TRBV6-6; the D is unclear. The ends were cut back, 2 bases at V and 5 bases at J, with 7 bases in the middle. Per the germline V gene, CDR1 is MNHNY and CDR2 is SVGAGI (reference sequence). The CDR3 is 13 residues long. The DNA of the CDR3 is TGTGCCAGCAGTTACCCCCGGGATCAGCCCCAGCATTTT. Protein sequence: CASSYPRDQPQHF.

Ten or more counts support this clonotype. The rearrangement joins TRBV20-1 to TRBJ1-1; D ambiguous. This CDR3 is 16 amino acids long. The ends were cut back, 6 bases at V and 1 base at J, with 21 bases in the middle. Germline loops: CDR1 DFQATT, CDR2 SNEGSKA (reference sequence). The CDR3 protein is CSATIQEGWTNTEAFF. In DNA, the CDR3 is TGCAGTGCCACGATTCAGGAAGGGTGGACGAACACTGAAGCTTTCTTT.

This clonotype has ten or more counts. V usage is TRBV7-9 and J usage is TRBJ2-7; the D call may be TRBD1 or TRBD2 (5 bases each). This CDR3 contains 14 residues. Trimming took off 5 bases at V and 3 bases at J, with 14 bases between the two ends. CDR1 is SEHNR, CDR2 FQNEAQ, per germline (reference sequence). The CDR3 DNA is TGTGCCAGCAGCGGCCGGGACGGGGACTACGAGCAGTACTTC. Translation: CASSGRDGDYEQYF.

By its share, this clonotype is medium-sized. The chain couples TRBV7-6 to TRBJ2-1, with D unresolved. V dropped 1 base and J dropped 9 bases, with 4 bases sitting between them. CDR1 and CDR2 from the germline V gene are SGHVS and FNYEAQ. The CDR3 loop spans 11 amino acids. This chain's CDR3 is CASSLGREQFF. CDR3 sequence (DNA): TGTGCCAGCAGCTTAGGGCGTGAGCAGTTCTTC.

This clonotype was seen at least ten times. The chain has TRBV5-1 and TRBJ2-2, with 7 bases that match TRBD2. The CDR3 covers 16 residues. With V trimmed by 4 bases and J by 6 bases, 12 bases remained unmatched. Per germline, CDR1 SGHRS and CDR2 YFSETQ. The CDR3 protein is CASSPARAGVAGELFF. The DNA of the CDR3 is TGCGCCAGCAGCCCAGCTCGGGCGGGGGTCGCCGGGGAGCTGTTTTTT.

This clonotype has at least ten counts. V usage is TRBV5-1 and J usage is TRBJ2-1, with TRBD2 identical over 11 bases. This CDR3 region has 16 residues. Trimming at V came to 4 bases and at J to 6 bases, leaving 9 bases not matched to a gene. Germline lookup yields CDR1 SGHRS and CDR2 YFSETQ. This chain's CDR3 is CASSGGLAEFRNEQFF. CDR3 nucleotides: TGCGCCAGCAGCGGGGGACTAGCGGAGTTTCGCAATGAGCAGTTCTTC.

This clonotype was found many times. The CDR3 DNA reads as TGCGCCAGCAGCTTTAGCGCCACCGGGGAGCTGTTTTTT. It yields the protein CASSFSATGELFF. The chain has TRBV5-1 and TRBJ2-2; D is possibly TRBD2 (5 bases). The CDR3 is made up of 13 amino acids. The V gene's germline CDR1 is SGHRS and CDR2 YFSETQ. The ends were cut back, 2 bases at V and 4 bases at J, with 6 bases in the middle.

This clonotype showed up many times. The gene calls are TRBV10-3 and TRBJ1-5; TRBD1 agrees at 12 bases. V gave up 4 bases and J gave up 7 bases; unmatched junction bases: 5. Per germline, CDR1 ENHRY and CDR2 SYGVKD. The CDR3 totals 15 residues. CDR3 in DNA: TGTGCCATCAGTGCTGGGACAGGGGGCGACCAGCCCCAGCATTTT. This sequence encodes CAISAGTGGDQPQHF.

In this sample, this clonotype turned up many times. This chain uses TRBV5-1 with TRBJ2-1; D is perhaps TRBD1 or TRBD2 (5 bases each). The V gene lost 3 bases and the J gene lost 6 bases, with 13 bases spanning the gap. Per the germline V gene, CDR1 is SGHRS and CDR2 is YFSETQ. CDR3 length: 14 amino acids. CDR3 sequence reads: CASSSGTDLNEQFF. In DNA, the CDR3 is TGCGCCAGCAGCTCCGGGACGGACCTCAATGAGCAGTTCTTC.